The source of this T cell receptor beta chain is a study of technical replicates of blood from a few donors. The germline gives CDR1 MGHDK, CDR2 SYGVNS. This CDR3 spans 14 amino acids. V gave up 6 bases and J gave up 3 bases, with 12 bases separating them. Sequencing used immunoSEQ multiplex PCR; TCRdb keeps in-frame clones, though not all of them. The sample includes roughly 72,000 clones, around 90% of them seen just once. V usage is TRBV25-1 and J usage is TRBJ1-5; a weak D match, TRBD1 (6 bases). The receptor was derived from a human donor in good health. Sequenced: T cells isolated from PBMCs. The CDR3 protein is CASRDTGPNQPQHF. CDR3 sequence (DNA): TGTGCCAGCAGGGATACAGGGCCCAATCAGCCCCAGCATTTT.